Listed below are T cell receptor beta chains from one sample, sequenced in a study of regulatory T cells in long-lasting Graves disease. TCRdb reprocessed the multiplex PCR reads via MiXCR and lists one record per CDR3 protein. The sample carries some 230,000 distinct CDR3 sequences, approximately 16% recorded once. Sequences were derived from peripheral blood mononuclear cells (PBMCs), sampled at new diagnosis, from a patient treated with antithyroid drugs. Receptors were obtained from a female donor with Graves disease. The CDR3 runs from the conserved cysteine through the conserved F or W. Expanded clones get a size class; other rows say once, few or many, or leave the size out.

TRBJ2-1 TRBV10-3 many CAISGTGDEQFF
TRBJ2-1 TRBV11-2 few CASSRDFEINERFF
TRBJ2-6 TRBV15 many CATSRDPWASGANVLTF
TRBJ1-5 TRBV24-1 few CATSEPDSGNQPQHF
TRBJ1-2 TRBV6-1 many CASRTDRAGNYGYTF
TRBJ2-7 TRBV7-2 many CASSSRRHRGPYEQYF
TRBJ2-1 TRBV15 many CATSRDIGYYNEQFF
TRBJ2-3 TRBV7-3 NA CASSFVNTDTQYF
TRBJ1-2 TRBV12-3/TRBV12-4 many CASSTPSVTGVYYGYTF
TRBJ2-3 TRBV7-9 many CASSSLAGVDTQYF
TRBJ1-6 TRBV7-8 many CASSLDAGYNSPLHF
TRBJ2-3 TRBV12-3/TRBV12-4 NA CASSLAGPGDTQYF
TRBJ2-2 TRBV11-3 many CASSLDWGEGENTGELFF
TRBJ2-2 TRBV20-1 many CSARTSGSGELFF
TRBJ2-3 TRBV2 once CASRPGQGATDTQYF
TRBJ1-3 TRBV10-3 many CAISDLGMRDTIYF
TRBJ2-2 TRBV11-3 NA CASSLVSPLATGELFF
TRBJ1-2 TRBV20-1 NA CSAARQANYGYTF
TRBJ1-2 TRBV5-4 many CASSLVRQDYGYTF
TRBJ2-3 TRBV12-3/TRBV12-4 many CASSLTGSDTQYF
TRBJ1-1 TRBV19 NA CASSTDRVETTEAFF
TRBJ1-1 TRBV10-3 NA CAISGRDNTEAFF
TRBJ2-2 TRBV2 many CASKKDQAGELFF
TRBJ2-5 TRBV7-2 few CASSPWAGGRETQYF
TRBJ2-7 TRBV20-1 few CSARTGSSSYEQYF
TRBJ2-1 TRBV20-1 many CSARGGIGNEQFF
TRBJ2-7 TRBV24-1 NA CATSTQGAYEQYF
TRBJ1-2 TRBV28 many CATQIKYGYTF
TRBJ2-1 TRBV9 NA CASSVEGTSGRALGNEQFF
TRBJ2-2 TRBV11-3 once CASSLDLTGANTGELFF
TRBJ1-4 TRBV30 many CAWSFKGQAGEKLFF
TRBJ1-1 TRBV6-1 many CASRVSGTVPEAFF
TRBJ2-1 TRBV19 NA CASSIDGEVSYNEQFF
TRBJ2-1 TRBV18 many CASSPSRSYNEQFF
TRBJ2-7 TRBV30 many CAWSVRSLYEQYF
TRBJ2-3 TRBV6-2/TRBV6-3 many CASSYLAARDTQYF
TRBJ1-2 TRBV5-4 few CASSLPSTANYGYTF
TRBJ2-7 TRBV28 many CASRPGRWGRITYEQYF
TRBJ2-7 TRBV20-1 NA CSARDRAGGSGDEQYF
TRBJ2-5 TRBV12-3/TRBV12-4 once CASRRTSGSETQYF
TRBJ2-5 TRBV14 many CASSLGTSGQYF
TRBJ2-1 TRBV30 NA CAWSVGGGFPYNEQFF
TRBJ2-7 TRBV20-1 NA CSAQHGYEQYF
TRBJ2-1 TRBV3-1 many CASSRDGGYYNEQFF
TRBJ1-2 TRBV20-1 many CSARDLLVQEPYGYTF
TRBJ2-5 TRBV4-1 many CASSQDFPGATQYF
TRBJ1-5 TRBV20-1 NA CSARRGGDQPQHF
TRBJ2-1 TRBV13 NA CASSLGAGLHNEQFF
TRBJ2-7 TRBV9 NA CASSPRTDYEQYF
TRBJ1-1 TRBV11-3 many CASSSPRGREANTEAFF
TRBJ1-5 TRBV27 many CASRKQGAFNQPQHF
TRBJ1-2 TRBV20-1 NA CSAKEGLAYGYTF
TRBJ1-1 TRBV29-1 many CSVVARGNTEAFF
TRBJ2-7 TRBV11-3 many CASSSHRGSYEQYF
TRBJ2-1 TRBV28 many CASSLWTGVGNEQFF